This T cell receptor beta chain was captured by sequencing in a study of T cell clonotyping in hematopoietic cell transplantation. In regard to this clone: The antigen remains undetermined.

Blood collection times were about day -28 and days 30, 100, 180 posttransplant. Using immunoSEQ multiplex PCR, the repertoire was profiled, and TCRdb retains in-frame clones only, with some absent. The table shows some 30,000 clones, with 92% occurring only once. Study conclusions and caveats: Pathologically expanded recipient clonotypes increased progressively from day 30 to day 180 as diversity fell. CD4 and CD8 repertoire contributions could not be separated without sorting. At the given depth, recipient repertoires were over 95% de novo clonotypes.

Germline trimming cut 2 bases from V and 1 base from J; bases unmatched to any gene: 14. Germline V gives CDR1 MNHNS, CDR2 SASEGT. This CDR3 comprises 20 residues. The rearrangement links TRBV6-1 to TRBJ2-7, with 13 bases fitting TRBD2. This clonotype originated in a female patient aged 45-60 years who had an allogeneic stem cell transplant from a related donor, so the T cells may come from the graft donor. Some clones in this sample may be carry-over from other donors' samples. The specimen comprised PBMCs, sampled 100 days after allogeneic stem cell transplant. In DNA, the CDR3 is TGTGCCAGCAGTGAATGGATCTTAGGGACTAGCGGGGCTTTGTCCTACGAGCAGTACTTC. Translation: CASSEWILGTSGALSYEQYF.